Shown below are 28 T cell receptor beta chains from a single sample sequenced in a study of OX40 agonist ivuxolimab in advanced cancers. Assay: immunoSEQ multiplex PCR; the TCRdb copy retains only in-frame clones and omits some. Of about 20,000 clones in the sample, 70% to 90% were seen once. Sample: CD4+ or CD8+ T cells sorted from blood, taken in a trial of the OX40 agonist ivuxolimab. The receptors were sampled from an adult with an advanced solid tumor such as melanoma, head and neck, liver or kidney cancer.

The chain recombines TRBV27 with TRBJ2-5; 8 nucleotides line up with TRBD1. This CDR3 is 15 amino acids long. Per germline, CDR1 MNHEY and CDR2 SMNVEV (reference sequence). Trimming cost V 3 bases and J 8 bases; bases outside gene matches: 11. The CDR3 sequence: CASSLVRQGKRTQYF. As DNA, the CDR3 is TGTGCCAGCAGTTTGGTCCGACAGGGGAAGAGAACCCAGTACTTC.

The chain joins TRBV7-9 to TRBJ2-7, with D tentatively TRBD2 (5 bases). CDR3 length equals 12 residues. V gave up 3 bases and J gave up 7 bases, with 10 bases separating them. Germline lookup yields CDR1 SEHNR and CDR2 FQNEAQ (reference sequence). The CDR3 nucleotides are TGTGCCAGCAGCTTCTTGCGGAGGGAGCAGTACTTC. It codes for CASSFLRREQYF.

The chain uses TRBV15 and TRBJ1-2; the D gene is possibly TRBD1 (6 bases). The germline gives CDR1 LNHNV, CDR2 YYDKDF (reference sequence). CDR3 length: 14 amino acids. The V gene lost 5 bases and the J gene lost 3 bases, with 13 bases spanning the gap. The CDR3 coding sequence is TGTGCCACCAGCCACCGGGGGGCTGACTATGGCTACACCTTC. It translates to CATSHRGADYGYTF. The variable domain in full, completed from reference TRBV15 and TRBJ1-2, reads DAMVIQNPRYQVTQFGKPVTLSCSQTLNHNVMYWYQQKSSQAPKLLFHYYDKDFNNEADTPDNFQSRRPNTSFCFLDIRSPGLGDTAMYLCATSHRGADYGYTFGSGTRLTVV.

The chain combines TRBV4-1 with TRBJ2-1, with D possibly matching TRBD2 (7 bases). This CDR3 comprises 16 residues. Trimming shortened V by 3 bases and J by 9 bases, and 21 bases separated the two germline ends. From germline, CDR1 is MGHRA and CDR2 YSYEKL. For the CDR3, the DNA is TGCGCCAGCAGCCATATAAGGGGGGGAACGGACACTGAGCAGTTCTTC. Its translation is CASSHIRGGTDTEQFF.

The CDR3 loop is CASSLGSVGHTEAFF. DNA for the CDR3: TGTGCCAGCAGTTTAGGCTCGGTAGGGCACACTGAAGCTTTCTTT. The chain joins TRBV27 to TRBJ1-1; D gene ambiguous. V was pared by 2 bases and J by 3 bases, with 13 bases between. The CDR3 has 15 amino acids. In germline, CDR1 is MNHEY, CDR2 SMNVEV (reference sequence).

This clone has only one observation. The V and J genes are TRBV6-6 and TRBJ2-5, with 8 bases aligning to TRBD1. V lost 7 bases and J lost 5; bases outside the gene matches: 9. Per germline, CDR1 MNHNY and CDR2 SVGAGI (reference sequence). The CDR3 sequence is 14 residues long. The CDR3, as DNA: TGTGCCAGCACCTCAGGGGCAGGGGGCGAGACCCAGTACTTC. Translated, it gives CASTSGAGGETQYF.

In nucleotides, the CDR3 is TGTGCCAGCTCCCCGGGGGTCACCTACAATGAGCAGTTCTTC. Amino acids: CASSPGVTYNEQFF. This sequence joins TRBV6-4 and TRBJ2-1, with D maybe TRBD2 (6 bases). The CDR3 contains 14 residues. Germline values: CDR1 MRHNA, CDR2 SNTAGT. V was pared by 8 bases and J by 2 bases, with 13 bases between.

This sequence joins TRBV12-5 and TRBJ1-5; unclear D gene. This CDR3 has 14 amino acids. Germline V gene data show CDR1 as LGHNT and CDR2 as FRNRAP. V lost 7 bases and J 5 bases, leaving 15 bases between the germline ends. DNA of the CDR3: TGTGCTAGTGCTGGGATTGGAGCTTATCAGCCCCAGCATTTT. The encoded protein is CASAGIGAYQPQHF.

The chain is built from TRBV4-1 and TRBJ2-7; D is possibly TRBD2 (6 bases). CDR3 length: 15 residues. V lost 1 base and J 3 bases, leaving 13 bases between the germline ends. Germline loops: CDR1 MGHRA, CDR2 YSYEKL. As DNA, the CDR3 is TGCGCCAGCAGCCAAGTTCGGGGGAGTAGCTACGAGCAGTACTTC. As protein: CASSQVRGSSYEQYF.

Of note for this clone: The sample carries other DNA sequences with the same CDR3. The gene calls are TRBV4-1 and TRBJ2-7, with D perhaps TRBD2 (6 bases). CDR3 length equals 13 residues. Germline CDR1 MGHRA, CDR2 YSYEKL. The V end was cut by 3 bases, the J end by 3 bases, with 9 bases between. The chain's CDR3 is CASSQGLLYEQYF. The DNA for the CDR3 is TGCGCCAGCAGCCAGGGACTGCTCTACGAGCAGTACTTC.

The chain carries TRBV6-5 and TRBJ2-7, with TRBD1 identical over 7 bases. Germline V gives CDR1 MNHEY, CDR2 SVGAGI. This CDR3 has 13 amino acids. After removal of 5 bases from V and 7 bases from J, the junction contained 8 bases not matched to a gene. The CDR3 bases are TGTGCCAGCAGTGAACAACAGGGGCCAGAGCAGTACTTC. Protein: CASSEQQGPEQYF.

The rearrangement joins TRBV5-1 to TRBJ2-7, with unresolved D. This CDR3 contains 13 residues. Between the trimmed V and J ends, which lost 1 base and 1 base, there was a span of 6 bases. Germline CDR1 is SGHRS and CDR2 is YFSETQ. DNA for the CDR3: TGCGCCAGCAGCTTGACCGATTCCTACGAGCAGTACTTC. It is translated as CASSLTDSYEQYF.

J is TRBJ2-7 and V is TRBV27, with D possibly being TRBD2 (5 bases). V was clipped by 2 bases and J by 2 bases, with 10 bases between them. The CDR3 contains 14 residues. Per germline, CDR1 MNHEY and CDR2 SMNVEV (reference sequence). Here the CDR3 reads CASSLVGSTYEQYF. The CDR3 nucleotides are TGTGCCAGCAGTTTAGTAGGGAGTACCTACGAGCAGTACTTC.

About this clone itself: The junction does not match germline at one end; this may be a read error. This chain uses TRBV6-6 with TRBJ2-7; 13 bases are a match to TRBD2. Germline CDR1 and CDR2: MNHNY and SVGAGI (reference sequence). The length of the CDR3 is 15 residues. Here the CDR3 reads CASSTSGRASHEQYF. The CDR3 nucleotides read TGTGCCAGCAGTACTAGCGGGAGGGCCTCCCACGAGCAGTACTTC.

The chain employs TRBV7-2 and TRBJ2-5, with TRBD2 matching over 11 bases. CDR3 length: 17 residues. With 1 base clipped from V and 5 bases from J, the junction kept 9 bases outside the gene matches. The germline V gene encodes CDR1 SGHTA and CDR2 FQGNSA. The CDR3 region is CASSLVVAGGTGETQYF. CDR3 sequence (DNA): TGTGCCAGCAGCTTAGTAGTAGCGGGGGGGACAGGGGAGACCCAGTACTTC.

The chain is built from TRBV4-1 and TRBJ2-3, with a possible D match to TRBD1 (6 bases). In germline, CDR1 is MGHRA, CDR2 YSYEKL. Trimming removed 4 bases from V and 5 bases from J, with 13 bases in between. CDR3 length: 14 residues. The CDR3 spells CASSLATGLDTQYF. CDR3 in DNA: TGCGCCAGCAGCCTCGCCACAGGGCTAGATACGCAGTATTTT.

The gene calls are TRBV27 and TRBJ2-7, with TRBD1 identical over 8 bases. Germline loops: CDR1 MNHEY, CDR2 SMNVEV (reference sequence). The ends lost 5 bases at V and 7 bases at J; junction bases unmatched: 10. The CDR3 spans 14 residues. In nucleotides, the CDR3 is TGTGCCAGCAGTCCCCAGGGGGCACTAGGAGAGCAGTACTTC. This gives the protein CASSPQGALGEQYF.

The CDR3 reads CASTELAGGAGEQFF. The CDR3 bases are TGTGCCAGCACCGAACTAGCGGGAGGTGCAGGAGAGCAGTTCTTC. The rearrangement uses TRBV6-1 and TRBJ2-1; 12 positions agree with TRBD2. This CDR3 spans 15 amino acids. Looked up from germline, CDR1 is MNHNS and CDR2 is SASEGT. J gave up 10 bases and V 7 bases, and 11 bases lay outside the gene matches.

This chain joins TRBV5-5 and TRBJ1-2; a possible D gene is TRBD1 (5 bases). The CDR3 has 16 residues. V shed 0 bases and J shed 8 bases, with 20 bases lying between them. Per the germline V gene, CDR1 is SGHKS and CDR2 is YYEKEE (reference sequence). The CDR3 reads CASSLAREEPLEGYTF. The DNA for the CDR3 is TGTGCCAGCAGCTTGGCCAGGGAAGAGCCCCTTGAGGGCTACACCTTC.

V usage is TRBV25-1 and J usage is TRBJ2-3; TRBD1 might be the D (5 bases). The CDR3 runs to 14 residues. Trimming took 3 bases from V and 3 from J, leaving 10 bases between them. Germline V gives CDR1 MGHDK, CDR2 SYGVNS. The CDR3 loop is CASSDPGMTDTQYF. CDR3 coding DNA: TGTGCCAGCAGTGATCCAGGGATGACAGATACGCAGTATTTT.

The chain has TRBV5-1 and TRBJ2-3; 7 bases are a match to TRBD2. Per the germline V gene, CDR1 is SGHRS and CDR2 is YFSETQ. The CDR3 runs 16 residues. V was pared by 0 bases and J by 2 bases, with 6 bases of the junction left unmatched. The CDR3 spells CASSLVWTRATDTQYF. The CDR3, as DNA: TGCGCCAGCAGCTTGGTGTGGACTAGGGCCACAGATACGCAGTATTTT. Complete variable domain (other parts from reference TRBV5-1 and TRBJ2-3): KAGVTQTPRYLIKTRGQQVTLSCSPISGHRSVSWYQQTPGQGLQFLFEYFSETQRNKGNFPGRFSGRQFSNSRSEMNVSTLELGDSALYLCASSLVWTRATDTQYFGPGTRLTVL.

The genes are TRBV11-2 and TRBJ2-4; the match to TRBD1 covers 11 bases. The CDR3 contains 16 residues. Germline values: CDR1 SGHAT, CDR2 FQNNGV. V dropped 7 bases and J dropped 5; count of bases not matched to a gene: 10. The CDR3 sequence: CASNDRGQGAQNIQYF. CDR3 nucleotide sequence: TGTGCCAGCAACGACAGAGGACAGGGGGCCCAAAACATTCAGTACTTC.

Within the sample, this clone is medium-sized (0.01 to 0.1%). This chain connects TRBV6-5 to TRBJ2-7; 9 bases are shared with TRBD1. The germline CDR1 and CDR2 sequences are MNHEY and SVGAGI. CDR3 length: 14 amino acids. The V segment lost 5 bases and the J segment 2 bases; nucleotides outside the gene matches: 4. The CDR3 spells CASSHRGRTYEQYF. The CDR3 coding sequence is TGTGCCAGCAGTCACAGGGGGCGGACCTACGAGCAGTACTTC.

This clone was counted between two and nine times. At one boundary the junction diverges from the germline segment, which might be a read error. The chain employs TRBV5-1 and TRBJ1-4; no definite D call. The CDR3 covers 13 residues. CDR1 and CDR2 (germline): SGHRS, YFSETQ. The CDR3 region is CASSRVLDEKLFF. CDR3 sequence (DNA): TGTGCCAGCAGTAGGGTGCTCGATGAAAAACTGTTTTTT.

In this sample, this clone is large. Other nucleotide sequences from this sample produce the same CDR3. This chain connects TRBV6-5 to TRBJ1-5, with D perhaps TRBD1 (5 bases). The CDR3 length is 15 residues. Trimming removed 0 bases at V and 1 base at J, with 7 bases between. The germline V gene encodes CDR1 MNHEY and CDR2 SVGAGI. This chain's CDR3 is CASSYSGGSNQPQHF. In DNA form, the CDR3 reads TGTGCCAGCAGTTACTCTGGGGGGAGCAATCAGCCCCAGCATTTT.

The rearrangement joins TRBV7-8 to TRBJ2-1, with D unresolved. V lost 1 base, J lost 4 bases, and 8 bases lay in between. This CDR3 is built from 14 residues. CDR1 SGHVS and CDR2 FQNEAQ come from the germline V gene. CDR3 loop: CASSLDDVYNEQFF. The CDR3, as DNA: TGTGCCAGCAGCTTAGATGACGTGTACAATGAGCAGTTCTTC.

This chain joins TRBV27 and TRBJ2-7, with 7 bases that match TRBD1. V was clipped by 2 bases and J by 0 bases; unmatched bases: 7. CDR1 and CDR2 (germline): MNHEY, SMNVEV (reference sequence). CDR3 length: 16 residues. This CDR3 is CASSLRTGESSYEQYF. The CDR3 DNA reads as TGTGCCAGCAGTTTACGGACAGGCGAGAGCTCCTACGAGCAGTACTTC.

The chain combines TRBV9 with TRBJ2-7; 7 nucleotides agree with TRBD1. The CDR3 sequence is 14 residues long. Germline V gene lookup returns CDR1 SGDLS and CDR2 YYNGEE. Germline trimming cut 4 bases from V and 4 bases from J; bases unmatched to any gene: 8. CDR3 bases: TGTGCCAGCAGCCCACGGGACAGAGCATACGAGCAGTACTTC. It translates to CASSPRDRAYEQYF.